The 10 T cell receptor beta chains below come from one sample, sequenced in a study of regulatory T cells in long-lasting Graves disease. Time point here: newly diagnosed GD, antithyroid drugs for less than 3 months. From RNA extracted from PBMCs, the TCR library was made. Both iRepertoire HTBI primers and Arm-PCR of CDR3 regions were used to build the TCR beta libraries. Each CDR3 protein gets one entry after TCRdb re-called the multiplex PCR reads with MiXCR. The sample yields fewer than 350,000 distinct CDR3 sequences, 15% to 20% seen once. Sequenced material: peripheral blood mononuclear cells (PBMCs), taken at new diagnosis, from a patient treated with antithyroid drugs. These receptor sequences come from a female donor with Graves disease.

This clonotype showed up many times. This sequence joins TRBV7-8 and TRBJ2-3; 12 bases agree with TRBD2. Germline V gene sequence: CDR1 SGHVS, CDR2 FQNEAQ. CDR3 size: 16 residues. V was clipped by 8 bases and J by 6 bases; unmatched bases: 12. CDR3: CASFNGLAGGSDTQYF. CDR3 DNA: TGTGCCAGCTTTAACGGGCTAGCGGGAGGGTCTGATACGCAGTATTTT.

At least ten counts were recorded for this clonotype. This chain links TRBV27 with TRBJ1-1; 9 bases agree with TRBD1. The germline gives CDR1 MNHEY, CDR2 SMNVEV (reference sequence). The CDR3 extends over 14 amino acids. Trimming cost V 9 bases and J 8 bases; bases outside gene matches: 13. The CDR3 DNA sequence: TGTGCCAGTCTGCCGGGACAGGGATCGTCGGAAGCTTTCTTT. This encodes CASLPGQGSSEAFF.

In this sample, this clonotype turned up many times. The chain carries TRBV30 and TRBJ2-1, with D perhaps being TRBD1 or TRBD2 (5 bases each). This CDR3 has 16 residues. V lost 0 bases to trimming and J lost 2 bases, with 14 bases between them. The germline V gene encodes CDR1 GTSNPN and CDR2 SVGIG (reference sequence). CDR3 coding DNA: TGTGCCTGGAGTGTATCCTTTACGGGACCCTACAATGAGCAGTTCTTC. Translating it yields CAWSVSFTGPYNEQFF.

This clonotype occurred many times. This chain uses TRBV15 with TRBJ1-5; D not certain. The V gene lost 3 bases and the J gene lost 6 bases, with 12 bases spanning the gap. The germline V gene encodes CDR1 LNHNV and CDR2 YYDKDF (reference sequence). The CDR3 covers 14 residues. The CDR3 here is CATSSRTSGQPQHF. The CDR3 bases are TGTGCCACCAGCAGCCGGACGTCCGGTCAGCCCCAGCATTTT.

In DNA, the CDR3 is TGTGCCAGCAGTTCCTGGACTAGCCAAGGGGGGGAGACCCAGTACTTC. The encoded protein is CASSSWTSQGGETQYF. V is TRBV6-5 and J is TRBJ2-5, with TRBD2 identical over 8 bases. The germline V gene encodes CDR1 MNHEY and CDR2 SVGAGI. Losses at the gene ends were 4 bases for V and 5 bases for J; bases not matched to a gene: 12. The CDR3 contains 16 residues.

This clonotype showed up many times. The chain has TRBV13 and TRBJ2-5; D is uncertain. Trimming removed 0 bases at V and 4 bases at J, with 6 bases between. This CDR3 contains 13 residues. Germline values: CDR1 PRHDT, CDR2 FYEKMQ (reference sequence). The CDR3 protein is CASSLGGPETQYF. CDR3 bases: TGTGCCAGCAGCTTAGGAGGTCCAGAGACCCAGTACTTC.

Note on this clonotype: A read error is possible here, since a much larger clone lies one base away. In DNA, the CDR3 is TGTGCCAGCAGCTTTGGCCTCGGGACAGCAAACACAGATACGCAGTATTTT. This translates into CASSFGLGTANTDTQYF. This chain connects TRBV7-9 to TRBJ2-3; 7 bases are shared with TRBD1. V shed 3 bases and J 2 bases; nucleotides not matched to a gene: 11. In germline, CDR1 is SEHNR, CDR2 FQNEAQ (reference sequence). This CDR3 contains 17 residues.

This clonotype was seen at least ten times. V and J are TRBV12-3 or TRBV12-4 and TRBJ2-7; 7 nucleotides match TRBD2. CDR3 size: 15 residues. The V segment lost 6 bases and the J segment 2 bases; nucleotides outside the gene matches: 10. As DNA, the CDR3 is TGTGCCAGCAGCCGCGGGGCGGGAGATCCCTACGAGCAGTACTTC. Translation: CASSRGAGDPYEQYF.

The chain links TRBV4-2 to TRBJ2-4; the match to TRBD2 covers 16 bases. Per the germline V gene, CDR1 is LGHNA and CDR2 is YNFKEQ. This CDR3 region has 20 residues. The V and J ends lost 2 bases and 2 bases, in that order; junction bases with no gene match: 9. The CDR3 region has the DNA TGTGCCAGCAGCCAACAGGGGGGACTAGCGGGAGGGCCTACCAAAAACATTCAGTACTTC. It yields the protein CASSQQGGLAGGPTKNIQYF.

The chain employs TRBV20-1 and TRBJ2-5; 13 bases agree with TRBD2. Germline V gene data show CDR1 as DFQATT and CDR2 as SNEGSKA (reference sequence). The CDR3 is 16 amino acids. Trimming removed 6 bases from V and 0 bases from J; junction bases left unmatched: 7. CDR3 amino acids: CSASLAGGPHQETQYF. CDR3 nucleotide sequence: TGCAGTGCCTCACTAGCGGGAGGGCCGCACCAAGAGACCCAGTACTTC.